The 10 T cell receptor beta chains reported below all come from one sample, sequenced in a study of control samples from healthy donors and cancer patients. Sequencing was performed with immunoSEQ multiplex PCR; in TCRdb, only in-frame clones are kept and a portion is missing. Of about 130,000 clones in the sample, about 88% were seen once. Sequencing input: blood. All receptors come from a man aged 45-60 years in good health.

V is TRBV28 and J is TRBJ2-1, with TRBD2 as a possible D gene (6 bases). Per germline, CDR1 MDHEN and CDR2 SYDVKM. The CDR3 has 14 residues. Deletions cut 8 bases from V and 16 bases from J, with 27 bases between. The CDR3 loop reads CASGDGGVAPNFFF. CDR3 sequence (DNA): TGTGCCAGCGGCGACGGGGGTGTGGCCCCAAATTTCTTCTTC. Together with reference TRBV28 and TRBJ2-1, the CDR3 gives the full variable domain: DVKVTQSSRYLVKRTGEKVFLECVQDMDHENMFWYRQDPGLGLRLIYFSYDVKMKEKGDIPEGYSVSREKKERFSLILESASTNQTSMYLCASGDGGVAPNFFFGPGTRLTVL.

The rearrangement joins TRBV19 to TRBJ1-5; unclear D gene. V dropped 5 bases and J dropped 0 bases, with 23 bases sitting between them. CDR1 and CDR2 from the germline V gene are LNHDA and SQIVND (reference sequence). The CDR3 runs to 19 residues. The CDR3 loop reads CASSLRPGVIIYSNQPQHF. The CDR3 nucleotides read TGTGCCAGTAGTCTCCGCCCAGGAGTCATTATTTATAGCAATCAGCCCCAGCATTTT.

V is TRBV6-1 and J is TRBJ1-2; the D is unclear. Per the germline V gene, CDR1 is MNHNS and CDR2 is SASEGT. There are 10 residues in the CDR3. V dropped 3 bases and J dropped 6 bases, with 2 bases sitting between them. CDR3 amino acids: CASSDHGYTF. The CDR3, as DNA: TGTGCCAGCAGTGATCATGGCTACACCTTC.

The chain combines TRBV5-6 with TRBJ2-1, with TRBD1 as a possible D gene (5 bases). V was cut by 1 base and J by 9 bases, with 14 bases left in between. CDR1 and CDR2 (germline): SGHDT, YYEEEE. The CDR3 has 14 amino acids. CDR3 residues: CASSLQSDRREQFF. The CDR3, as DNA: TGTGCCAGCAGCTTGCAATCCGACAGACGTGAGCAGTTCTTC.

This chain links TRBV10-3 with TRBJ2-7; 8 nucleotides align to TRBD1. The CDR3 loop spans 15 amino acids. The V gene end was trimmed by 4 bases and the J gene end by 2 bases; junction bases not matched to a gene: 7. CDR1 and CDR2 (germline): ENHRY, SYGVKD. The CDR3 spells CAISAPGQETYEQYF. The CDR3 DNA sequence: TGTGCCATCAGTGCCCCGGGACAGGAGACCTACGAGCAGTACTTC.

The chain has TRBV2 and TRBJ1-1, with 9 bases identical to TRBD1. The V gene's germline CDR1 is SNHLY and CDR2 FYNNEI. V lost 8 bases and J lost 5; bases outside the gene matches: 3. The CDR3 extends over 12 amino acids. The CDR3 spells CASSGTGTEAFF. CDR3 sequence (DNA): TGTGCCAGCTCCGGGACAGGGACTGAAGCTTTCTTT.

The chain combines TRBV12-3 or TRBV12-4 with TRBJ1-1; D is unresolved. CDR3 size: 13 residues. V was shortened by 3 bases and J by 0 bases, with 5 bases between the two germline ends. CDR3 nucleotide sequence: TGTGCCAGCAGTTTGGTGATGAACACTGAAGCTTTCTTT. Translating gives CASSLVMNTEAFF.

The V call is TRBV7-3, the J call TRBJ2-1; 10 bases align to TRBD2. CDR1 is SGHTA, CDR2 FQGTGA, per germline. The CDR3 is 13 residues long. The V segment lost 2 bases and the J segment 9 bases; nucleotides outside the gene matches: 1. The CDR3 nucleotides read TGTGCCAGCAGCTTATCTAGCGGGGGTGAGCAGTTCTTC. Its protein product is CASSLSSGGEQFF.

The rearrangement uses TRBV5-1 and TRBJ2-1, with TRBD2 matching over 12 bases. The trim removed 2 bases at V and 3 bases at J, leaving 3 bases unmatched. This CDR3 has 16 amino acids. Looked up from germline, CDR1 is SGHRS and CDR2 is YFSETQ. DNA of the CDR3: TGCGCCAGCAGCTTTGCTAGCGGGGGGGACTACAATGAGCAGTTCTTC. This gives the protein CASSFASGGDYNEQFF. The full variable domain, rest sourced from reference TRBV5-1 and TRBJ2-1, is KAGVTQTPRYLIKTRGQQVTLSCSPISGHRSVSWYQQTPGQGLQFLFEYFSETQRNKGNFPGRFSGRQFSNSRSEMNVSTLELGDSALYLCASSFASGGDYNEQFFGPGTRLTVL.

The V call is TRBV11-2, the J call TRBJ2-1; D tentatively fits TRBD1 or TRBD2 (6 bases each). V was pared by 5 bases and J by 10 bases, with 24 bases between. CDR3 length: 16 amino acids. The germline gives CDR1 SGHAT, CDR2 FQNNGV. The chain's CDR3 is CASSPQGGTPAEEQFF. As DNA, the CDR3 is TGTGCCAGCAGCCCCCAAGGCGGGACACCGGCCGAGGAGCAGTTCTTC.